The 16 T cell receptor beta chains given below trace back to one sample, sequenced in a study of vaccination and CD4 T cells after COVID-19. The study sequenced cultured CD4+ T cell DNA using the Oncomine TCR Beta short-read assay. Via MiXCR, TCRdb re-called the PCR reads, giving one row per CDR3 protein. The repertoire consists of 15,000 to 20,000 distinct CDR3 sequences, with about half occurring once and the leading ten covering more than 15%. The antigens these receptors bind are not known. As for time point: late sampling 161 to 241 days after vaccination in three convalescent patients. The treatment was: roughly ten-day PBMC culture with coronavirus spike peptide pools or control peptides (ViraFEST assay). The sample consisted of CD4+ T cells from blood, cultured in vitro, taken about 7 months after SARS-CoV-2 vaccination. These receptors originate from a human donor who had recovered from COVID-19.

This clonotype was picked up a small number of times. Here the CDR3 DNA reads TGTGCCAGCAGTGAAAGCAGCTATGAAGCTTTCTTT. Translating gives CASSESSYEAFF. This chain uses TRBV2 with TRBJ1-1; D is undetermined. The CDR3 has 12 residues. CDR1 SNHLY and CDR2 FYNNEI come from the germline V gene. Trimming shortened V by 2 bases and J by 7 bases, and 8 bases separated the two germline ends.

This clonotype was picked up a small number of times. This chain links TRBV27 with TRBJ1-2; TRBD1 is a possible D gene (6 bases). Germline V CDR1 and CDR2: MNHEY, SMNVEV (reference sequence). Trimming took 7 bases from V and 1 from J, leaving 22 bases between them. The CDR3 spans 17 residues. The CDR3 region has the DNA TGTGCCAGCAAACCTAACAGGGACCCCAACCTTAACTATGGCTACACCTTC. It translates to CASKPNRDPNLNYGYTF.

CDR3 sequence: CASSLEQGTEAFF. The CDR3 DNA sequence: TGTGCCAGCAGCTTAGAACAGGGAACTGAAGCTTTCTTT. The rearrangement links TRBV7-9 to TRBJ1-1; tentatively, D is TRBD1 (6 bases). Germline CDR1 SEHNR, CDR2 FQNEAQ (reference sequence). The V gene lost 1 base and the J gene lost 5 bases, with 8 bases spanning the gap. CDR3 length equals 13 residues.

The V and J genes are TRBV2 and TRBJ1-6, with D tentatively TRBD1 (6 bases). From germline, CDR1 is SNHLY and CDR2 FYNNEI. This CDR3 is 14 amino acids long. V dropped 4 bases and J dropped 10 bases, with 14 bases sitting between them. CDR3 nucleotides: TGTGCCAGCAGTGGTGGTACAGGGAGGTCACCCCTCCACTTT. Translated, it gives CASSGGTGRSPLHF.

The rearrangement links TRBV7-3 to TRBJ2-3; D call uncertain. V was pared by 2 bases and J by 2 bases, with 11 bases between. The CDR3 is made up of 15 amino acids. Germline loops: CDR1 SGHTA, CDR2 FQGTGA. The CDR3 DNA reads TGTGCCAGCAGCTTATATCCCGAAACCACAGATACGCAGTATTTT. Protein product: CASSLYPETTDTQYF.

By frequency in the sample, this clonotype is medium-sized. The chain links TRBV11-3 to TRBJ2-3, with 9 positions matching TRBD2. This CDR3 contains 15 residues. Germline lookup yields CDR1 SGHNT and CDR2 YENEEA. V shed 4 bases, J shed 3 bases, and the junction held 5 bases outside the gene matches. CDR3 in amino acids: CASSSGSGRTDTQYF. CDR3 bases: TGTGCCAGCAGCTCCGGTAGCGGGAGAACAGATACGCAGTATTTT.

The chain links TRBV20-1 to TRBJ1-2; 9 positions agree with TRBD1. The CDR3 contains 13 residues. Germline assignment: CDR1 DFQATT and CDR2 SNEGSKA (reference sequence). J lost 5 bases, V lost 4 bases, and 5 bases had no gene match. In nucleotides, the CDR3 is TGCAGTGCTATGGGGACAGGGCGGTATGGCTACACCTTC. This translates into CSAMGTGRYGYTF.

This clonotype turned up a few times. This rearrangement joins TRBV20-1 to TRBJ2-5; no clear D. CDR1 and CDR2 (germline): DFQATT, SNEGSKA (reference sequence). The CDR3 is 12 residues long. V lost 3 bases, J lost 5 bases, and 10 bases lay in between. The CDR3 protein is CSASRQEETQYF. The CDR3 nucleotides read TGCAGTGCTAGTCGGCAGGAGGAGACCCAGTACTTC.

This clonotype appeared a single time. J is TRBJ1-5 and V is TRBV25-1; TRBD1 is a possible D gene (6 bases). Germline CDR1 is MGHDK and CDR2 is SYGVNS. This CDR3 comprises 13 residues. Trimming cost V 7 bases and J 4 bases, with 11 bases left between them. CDR3 in amino acids: CASITGINQPQHF. As DNA, the CDR3 is TGTGCCAGCATAACAGGGATTAATCAGCCCCAGCATTTT.

This clonotype has just one count. The chain carries TRBV5-8 and TRBJ1-5; 7 bases agree with TRBD1. CDR1 is SGHTS, CDR2 YDEGEE, per germline. The CDR3 has 15 residues. V lost 0 bases and J lost 9; bases outside the gene matches: 9. The CDR3 sequence: CASSLDRGRRGPQHF. CDR3 bases: TGTGCCAGCAGCTTGGACAGGGGACGACGGGGGCCCCAGCATTTT.

The V and J genes are TRBV5-1 and TRBJ2-1; perhaps TRBD2 as D (7 bases). CDR1 and CDR2 from the germline V gene are SGHRS and YFSETQ. The CDR3 extends over 18 amino acids. The V and J ends lost 1 base and 6 bases respectively, with 23 bases between them. CDR3 loop: CASSLPLGGRTGGNEQFF. The CDR3 DNA is TGCGCCAGCAGCTTGCCCCTCGGGGGGCGTACGGGTGGCAATGAGCAGTTCTTC.

This chain joins TRBV18 and TRBJ1-2, with 9 nucleotides matching TRBD1. Germline assignment: CDR1 KGHSH and CDR2 LQKENI. The J segment lost 8 bases and the V segment lost 3 bases, leaving 7 bases of the junction unmatched. CDR3 length: 14 residues. CDR3 loop: CASSPEGQGTGYTF. In nucleotides, the CDR3 is TGTGCCAGCTCACCCGAGGGACAGGGAACCGGCTACACCTTC. The variable domain in full, with the rest retrieved from reference TRBV18 and TRBJ1-2, is NAGVMQNPRHLVRRRGQEARLRCSPMKGHSHVYWYRQLPEEGLKFMVYLQKENIIDESGMPKERFSAEFPKEGPSILRIQQVVRGDSAAYFCASSPEGQGTGYTFGSGTRLTVV.

The chain carries TRBV9 and TRBJ1-2; no clear D gene. The CDR3 has 13 amino acids. Trimming took off 0 bases at V and 8 bases at J, with 11 bases between the two ends. In germline, CDR1 is SGDLS, CDR2 YYNGEE. CDR3 in amino acids: CASSVAEAGGYTF. The DNA for the CDR3 is TGTGCCAGCAGCGTAGCGGAGGCTGGGGGCTACACCTTC.

This clonotype was detected a few times. V and J are TRBV20-1 and TRBJ2-5; the D gene is possibly TRBD2 (5 bases). This CDR3 contains 15 residues. V lost 6 bases to trimming and J lost 1 base, with 18 bases between them. The germline V gene encodes CDR1 DFQATT and CDR2 SNEGSKA (reference sequence). CDR3 sequence reads: CSAEVFGHLQETQYF. CDR3 DNA sequence: TGCAGTGCGGAGGTCTTCGGCCACCTCCAAGAGACCCAGTACTTC.

This chain connects TRBV29-1 to TRBJ1-1; the D gene is possibly TRBD1 (5 bases). The V and J ends lost 4 bases and 0 bases respectively, with 6 bases between them. The germline V gene encodes CDR1 SQVTM and CDR2 ANQGSEA. CDR3 size: 12 residues. The CDR3 DNA is TGCAGCGTTGGGGGGATGAACACTGAAGCTTTCTTT. It codes for CSVGGMNTEAFF.

The rearrangement uses TRBV10-3 and TRBJ2-5, with 12 bases lining up with TRBD2. This CDR3 region has 19 residues. Germline V gives CDR1 ENHRY, CDR2 SYGVKD. V was pared by 2 bases and J by 2 bases, with 12 bases of the junction left unmatched. The CDR3 DNA reads as TGTGCCATCAGTGAGCTTTCTCTAGCGGGGGGGCGAGGGCAAGAGACCCAGTACTTC. Its translation is CAISELSLAGGRGQETQYF.